This T cell receptor beta chain is from a study of immune heterogeneity within non-small cell lung tumors. By proportion, this clonotype is large. Its matching antigen is unknown. Study-wide findings and caveats: Local tumor mutational burden correlated moderately but significantly with local T-cell clonality (R around 0.33). T-cell receptor beta clonotypes at high frequency differed largely between individual patients. Identical dominant CDR3 beta clonotypes recurred across a patient's tumor sites, together with site-unique high-frequency clones.

Multiplex PCR amplified TCR beta CDR3 with 32 V and 13 J primers. MiXCR was run by TCRdb on the multiplex PCR reads, yielding one entry per CDR3 protein. The data contain 20,000 to 25,000 distinct CDR3 sequences, about 30% of them singletons. Bulk tumor genomic DNA constituted the template, at around 610 ng per sample. Widely spaced biopsies, several per primary tumor, were obtained at surgery. With untreated, newly diagnosed non-small cell lung cancer, the patients went on to undergo curative surgery. Sequencing was performed on lung tumor tissue. The origin of this receptor is a man in his forties with non-small cell lung cancer.

Here the CDR3 reads CASSPQAGGKEEQYF. The DNA of the CDR3 is TGTGCCAGCAGCCCGCAAGCGGGAGGGAAAGAAGAGCAGTACTTC. The chain joins TRBV13 to TRBJ2-7; TRBD2 aligns across 10 bases. The CDR3 totals 15 residues. The germline gives CDR1 PRHDT, CDR2 FYEKMQ (reference sequence). The V and J ends lost 5 bases and 7 bases, in that order; junction bases with no gene match: 11. Based on the CDR3 plus reference TRBV13 and TRBJ2-7, the full variable domain is AAGVIQSPRHLIKEKRETATLKCYPIPRHDTVYWYQQGPGQDPQFLISFYEKMQSDKGSIPDRFSAQQFSDYHSELNMSSLELGDSALYFCASSPQAGGKEEQYFGPGTRLTVT.